This record concerns one T cell receptor (beta chain) sequence. This receptor's antigen is unknown. It has no much larger one-base neighbor in the sample; base qualities were not kept. These data belong to a study of blood T cell repertoires in COVID-19 (TCRdb year 2020). Turning to the overall study: Samples from collaborators originated in the United States, Italy and Spain and spanned both the acute and convalescent phases of COVID-19. The repertoires were made available in a free public database intended to serve as a resource for research on the immune response to SARS-CoV-2. The material from the prospective study consisted of cDNA or gDNA derived from T cells, B-cell-depleted T cells, or PBMCs. A de-identified subject ID, COVID-19 status, age in years and sex were almost always included in the sample metadata. Where available, HLA class I and class II types were taken from metadata supplied by the sample provider and were not determined by assay-based typing. Subjects who had been exposed to COVID-19, were actively infected with it, or had recovered from it provided the deeply sampled blood TCRbeta repertoires that made up the dataset. The samples were drawn from the first 160 participants of the ongoing ImmuneRACE study and from under 1,500 subjects provided by 6 global collaborators. Overall results and qualifications from the work: The amount of clinical and demographic metadata varied by source and participant and was provided uncurated.

Participants in the prospective study were aged about 18 to 90 years, lived in under 30 United States geographic areas, and enrolled through a virtual design. To assign participants to cohorts, the prospective study relied on clinical history that participants themselves reported in a screening survey and a study questionnaire. For ImmuneRACE Cohort 3, a participant was defined as recovered based on two consecutive negative NP/OP PCR tests, clearance by a healthcare professional, or resolution of symptoms. Mobile phlebotomists in the prospective study collected whole blood, serum and a nasopharyngeal or oropharyngeal swab from every participant. Over a roughly 2-month period, participants in the prospective study had the option of providing additional blood draws and questionnaires. Before DNA extraction, blood samples from the prospective study were shipped at room temperature or frozen. TCRbeta CDR3 regions were amplified from genomic DNA using the immunoSEQ Assay, a bias-controlled multiplex PCR. In the original analysis: The number of nucleated cells in each sample was estimated from the amplification of reference gene primers within the assay. Sequence reads were collapsed and filtered to measure the absolute abundance of every unique TCRbeta CDR3 rearrangement. For each sample, productive Simpson clonality was calculated by taking the square root of Simpson's diversity index across productive rearrangements. TCRdb took this table from immuneACCESS and kept in-frame rearrangements with V and J called. Such tables lack part of the clones; where checked against another copy, unresolved V genes explain under half of the gap, and the rest is unexplained. V, J and clone size reflect that table, while D and trimming were determined from the DNA. The sample table lists a few hundred thousand clones, roughly 87% of them with a count of one. The ten largest clones represent around 0.92% of the sample.

The germline V gene (reference sequence) sets CDR1 to SGHKS and CDR2 to YYEKEE. Its CDR3 holds 16 amino acids, cysteine through phenylalanine. The sequence is cut down to CDR3 DNA, 48 bases in frame from base 1. The V end loses 0 bases and the J end loses 2 bases, and a stretch of 14 bases separates them. Sequences were obtained from PBMCs or T cells enriched from blood (not recorded which). This receptor chain uses TRBV5-5 and TRBJ1-1; the D region possibly corresponds to TRBD1 (5 bases align). This TCR was recovered from a woman aged 25 to 39 who had recovered from COVID-19. The CDR3 protein sequence reads: CASSLAKGLINTEAFF. The nucleotides are TGTGCCAGCAGCTTGGCCAAGGGGCTCATTAACACTGAAGCTTTCTTT. The reference TRBV5-5 and TRBJ1-1 proteins fill in what lies around the CDR3, so the full variable domain reads DAGVTQSPTHLIKTRGQQVTLRCSPISGHKSVSWYQQVLGQGPQFIFQYYEKEERGRGNFPDRFSARQFPNYSSELNVNALLLGDSALYLCASSLAKGLINTEAFFGQGTRLTVV.